This TCR beta chain derives from a study of T cell responses to AZD1222 COVID-19 vaccine. A note on this clone: Its antigen is not known.

Study-level points and caveats: The repertoires were collected only after the peak T cell response. The number of AZD1222 recipients seropositive at baseline was only 5 to 7. A mostly white British donor set with more females was recruited, and clonal diversity was possibly underestimated.

The germline V and J ends were trimmed by 6 bases and 3 bases, with 13 bases remaining between them. CDR1 and CDR2 from the germline V gene are MGHRA and YSYEKL. This CDR3 is 14 amino acids long. The repertoire was sequenced with immunoSEQ multiplex PCR; TCRdb's copy has only in-frame clones and lacks some. The data show roughly 140,000 clones, 87% seen once. Some second doses came at about 4 weeks and others at about 12 weeks; these were pooled. This sequence originates from an adult who received the AZD1222 COVID-19 vaccine. The chain combines TRBV4-1 with TRBJ2-3; D is unclear. The sequencing here drew on peripheral blood, taken 28 days after the second AZD1222 dose. The DNA of the CDR3 is TGCGCCAGCAGAGGGCCGCTAGGGACAGATACGCAGTATTTT. It encodes CASRGPLGTDTQYF.